This T cell receptor beta chain originates from a study of T cells in Graves' hyperthyroidism and ophthalmopathy. Study-level background: Peripheral blood was acquired at first diagnosis, ahead of any therapy whatsoever. Broader study findings: Most thyroid-expanded clonotypes above 0.001 were also found in blood. Progression to ophthalmopathy was predicted a median of 6.5 months early.

The V end was cut by 1 base, the J end by 2 bases, with 5 bases between. This CDR3 is 13 amino acids long. CDR1 SGHVS and CDR2 FQNEAQ come from the germline V gene. Ophthalmopathy patients had moderate-to-severe active disease, CAS ≥3, NOSPECS ≥4, and disease duration under 3 months. The investigators amplified TCR beta CDR3 regions from RNA transcripts. The TCR CDR3 was amplified in a first-round RT-PCR using the HTBI primer set. TCRdb analysed the multiplex PCR reads with MiXCR anew, one entry per CDR3 protein. The sample consists of a few hundred thousand distinct CDR3 sequences, approximately 18% of them appearing once. This clonotype was detected many times. The antigen remains unidentified.

The chain uses TRBV7-8 and TRBJ1-1; D unclear. The sequence derives from a middle-aged man with Graves' ophthalmopathy. The source material was blood. The CDR3 loop is CASSLGINTEAFF. CDR3 coding DNA: TGTGCCAGCAGCTTAGGGATCAACACTGAAGCTTTCTTT.